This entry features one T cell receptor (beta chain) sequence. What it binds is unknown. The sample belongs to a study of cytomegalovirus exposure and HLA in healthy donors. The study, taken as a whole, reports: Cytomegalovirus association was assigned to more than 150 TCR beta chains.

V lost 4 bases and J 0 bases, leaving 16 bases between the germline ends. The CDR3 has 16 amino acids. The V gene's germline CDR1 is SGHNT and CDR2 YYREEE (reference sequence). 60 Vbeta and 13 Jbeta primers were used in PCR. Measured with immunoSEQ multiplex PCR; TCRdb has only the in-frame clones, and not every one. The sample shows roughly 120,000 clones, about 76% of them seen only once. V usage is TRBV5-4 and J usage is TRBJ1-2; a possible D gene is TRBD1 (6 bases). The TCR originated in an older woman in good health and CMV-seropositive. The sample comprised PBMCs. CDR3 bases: TGTGCCAGCAGCACCGAGGGAGGGGGAGCTAACTATGGCTACACCTTC. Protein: CASSTEGGGANYGYTF. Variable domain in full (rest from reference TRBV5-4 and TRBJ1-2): ETGVTQSPTHLIKTRGQQVTLRCSSQSGHNTVSWYQQALGQGPQFIFQYYREEENGRGNFPPRFSGLQFPNYSSELNVNALELDDSALYLCASSTEGGGANYGYTFGSGTRLTVV.